The 24 T cell receptor beta chains given below trace back to one sample, sequenced in a study of T-cell reconstitution after alpha-beta-depleted transplantation in children. During its preparation, the TCRbeta library received unique molecular identifiers. TCRdb passed the PCR reads through MiXCR, listing each CDR3 protein once. The table has fewer than 150,000 distinct CDR3 sequences, about 9.9% seen once. The sequencing used PBMCs, mostly from graft donor cells, collected 180 days after TCRalphabeta/CD19-depleted stem cell transplant. The receptor source for this set is a girl under three years old who had a stem cell transplant for combined immunodeficiency, so the T cells may come from the graft donor.

This chain uses TRBV5-6 with TRBJ2-7; D unresolved. Deletions cut 0 bases from V and 4 bases from J, with 8 bases between. The CDR3 has 13 residues. Germline V gives CDR1 SGHDT, CDR2 YYEEEE. CDR3 in DNA: TGTGCCAGCAGCTTGGTAGCCGATTACGAGCAGTACTTC. Its translation: CASSLVADYEQYF.

The chain has TRBV18 and TRBJ1-1, with 7 positions matching TRBD1. The V and J ends lost 5 bases and 0 bases, in that order; junction bases with no gene match: 3. The germline CDR1 and CDR2 sequences are KGHSH and LQKENI. This CDR3 has 14 residues. CDR3 protein: CASSNRGMNTEAFF. DNA of the CDR3: TGTGCCAGCTCAAACAGGGGCATGAACACTGAAGCTTTCTTT.

This chain links TRBV27 with TRBJ1-2, with 8 nucleotides matching TRBD1. The CDR3 is made up of 14 amino acids. Germline loops: CDR1 MNHEY, CDR2 SMNVEV (reference sequence). V was pared by 4 bases and J by 8 bases, with 9 bases of the junction left unmatched. The CDR3 DNA follows: TGTGCCAGCAGTTCCACACCCGACAGGGGCGGCTACACCTTC. Residues: CASSSTPDRGGYTF.

The genes are TRBV2 and TRBJ1-5; no clear D. This CDR3 has 14 amino acids. The ends were cut back, 7 bases at V and 4 bases at J, with 14 bases in the middle. Germline values: CDR1 SNHLY, CDR2 FYNNEI. In DNA, the CDR3 is TGTGCCAGCACCTGGACGGGCCGTAATCAGCCCCAGCATTTT. Amino acids: CASTWTGRNQPQHF.

This chain joins TRBV12-3 or TRBV12-4 and TRBJ2-7, with D uncertain. Trimming took 1 base from V and 3 from J, leaving 7 bases between them. The CDR3 has 13 residues. CDR3 region: CASSLEDGYEQYF. Written as DNA, the CDR3 is TGTGCCAGCAGTTTAGAGGACGGCTACGAGCAGTACTTC.

DNA of the CDR3: TGTGCCTCCTCAAGGGGGGATGGAGGGGCCAACGTCCTGACTTTC. This codes for CASSRGDGGANVLTF. The V and J genes are TRBV6-5 and TRBJ2-6; D tentatively reads TRBD1 or TRBD2 (6 bases each). Trimming took 11 bases from V and 4 from J, leaving 18 bases between them. This CDR3 is 15 amino acids long. In germline, CDR1 is MNHEY, CDR2 SVGAGI.

The rearrangement uses TRBV5-1 and TRBJ2-6; D perhaps matches TRBD2 (5 bases). The V gene's germline CDR1 is SGHRS and CDR2 YFSETQ. There are 15 residues in the CDR3. Deletions cut 1 base from V and 0 bases from J, with 5 bases between. The CDR3 region has the DNA TGCGCCAGCAGCTTGAGCGGCTCTGGGGCCAACGTCCTGACTTTC. This translates into CASSLSGSGANVLTF.

The sample holds a few counts of this clonotype. V is TRBV7-3 and J is TRBJ1-3, with D unresolved. From germline, CDR1 is SGHTA and CDR2 FQGTGA. Trimming removed 7 bases from V and 0 bases from J, with 4 bases in between. The CDR3 length is 12 residues. In DNA form, the CDR3 reads TGTGCCAGCACCGACTCTGGAAACACCATATATTTT. This codes for CASTDSGNTIYF.

This rearrangement joins TRBV20-1 to TRBJ2-3, with D tentatively TRBD1 (5 bases). V lost 5 bases and J lost 2, with 17 bases in between. Looked up from germline, CDR1 is DFQATT and CDR2 is SNEGSKA (reference sequence). This CDR3 spans 15 amino acids. The CDR3 DNA reads TGCAGTGCTGCGGCTTGGACAACACCCACAGATACGCAGTATTTT. It specifies CSAAAWTTPTDTQYF.

This clonotype was counted between two and nine times. The rearrangement links TRBV10-3 to TRBJ2-3; a possible D gene is TRBD1 (6 bases). The CDR3 sequence is 16 residues long. The germline CDR1 and CDR2 sequences are ENHRY and SYGVKD. Between the trimmed V and J ends, which lost 6 bases and 3 bases, there was a span of 19 bases. The chain's CDR3 is CAISAIFGTRTDTQYF. The CDR3, as DNA: TGTGCCATCAGCGCCATCTTCGGGACAAGGACAGATACGCAGTATTTT.

The gene calls are TRBV12-3 or TRBV12-4 and TRBJ1-6; 7 nucleotides align to TRBD1. The CDR3 has 15 amino acids. J was trimmed by 10 bases and V by 6 bases; bases with no gene match: 12. The CDR3 DNA sequence: TGTGCCAGCAGACTCCGGGACAGAACCCTGTCACCCCTCCACTTT. It codes for CASRLRDRTLSPLHF.

The chain carries TRBV20-1 and TRBJ1-2; 10 bases align to TRBD1. The CDR3 is made up of 15 amino acids. The junction had 7 bases not matched to a gene; V was cut back by 6 bases and J by 0 bases. Germline CDR1 is DFQATT and CDR2 is SNEGSKA (reference sequence). The CDR3 sequence: CSATGTGAANYGYTF. CDR3 DNA: TGCAGTGCGACCGGGACAGGGGCCGCTAACTATGGCTACACCTTC.

This clonotype has a handful of counts. The V call is TRBV12-3 or TRBV12-4, the J call TRBJ2-7, with D perhaps TRBD1 (5 bases). The ends were cut back, 6 bases at V and 5 bases at J, with 23 bases in the middle. CDR3 length equals 16 residues. The CDR3 here is CASSSLPKGPADEQYF. The DNA for the CDR3 is TGTGCCAGCAGCTCCCTACCCAAGGGGCCCGCGGACGAGCAGTACTTC.

This clonotype was counted between two and nine times. V and J are TRBV29-1 and TRBJ2-7; D is unresolved. Trimming stripped 1 base from V and 0 bases from J, with 7 bases between. CDR1 is SQVTM, CDR2 ANQGSEA, per germline. This CDR3 region has 13 residues. This chain's CDR3 is CSVEGRFSYEQYF. CDR3 coding DNA: TGCAGCGTTGAAGGACGGTTCTCCTACGAGCAGTACTTC.

This clonotype was detected a few times. The V gene is TRBV5-1, the J gene TRBJ2-1; D is possibly TRBD1 or TRBD2 (5 bases each). The CDR3 is 17 residues long. Looked up from germline, CDR1 is SGHRS and CDR2 is YFSETQ. V lost 0 bases and J 2 bases, leaving 15 bases between the germline ends. CDR3 in amino acids: CASSLGQMMGAYNEQFF. CDR3 DNA: TGCGCCAGCAGCTTGGGACAGATGATGGGGGCCTACAATGAGCAGTTCTTC.

In its sample, this clonotype was seen a few times. This chain connects TRBV11-3 to TRBJ2-3; 7 bases fit TRBD2. The V segment lost 3 bases and the J segment 2 bases; nucleotides outside the gene matches: 2. CDR1 SGHNT and CDR2 YENEEA come from the germline V gene. The length of the CDR3 is 14 residues. CDR3 in amino acids: CASSLGGFTDTQYF. In nucleotides, the CDR3 is TGTGCCAGCAGCTTGGGGGGGTTCACAGATACGCAGTATTTT.

This clonotype was detected only a few times. The chain combines TRBV29-1 with TRBJ2-5; TRBD1 aligns across 10 bases. The V gene end was trimmed by 4 bases and the J gene end by 5 bases; junction bases not matched to a gene: 7. The CDR3 consists of 14 residues. Germline V CDR1 and CDR2: SQVTM, ANQGSEA. This chain's CDR3 is CSVGSGQGVETQYF. CDR3 nucleotide sequence: TGCAGCGTTGGGTCAGGACAGGGGGTTGAGACCCAGTACTTC.

There are many counts of this clonotype. The gene calls are TRBV9 and TRBJ2-3; no clear D gene. Deletions cut 0 bases from V and 1 base from J, with 0 bases between. Germline loops: CDR1 SGDLS, CDR2 YYNGEE. The CDR3 spans 12 residues. CDR3 protein: CASSVGTDTQYF. The CDR3 nucleotides read TGTGCCAGCAGCGTAGGCACAGATACGCAGTATTTT.

This clonotype was counted many times. The chain couples TRBV28 to TRBJ1-6, with D perhaps TRBD1 (6 bases). The germline CDR1 and CDR2 sequences are MDHEN and SYDVKM. The V and J ends lost 4 bases and 7 bases respectively, with 14 bases between them. The CDR3 spans 15 residues. The CDR3 loop is CASSSPQGHNSPLHF. Here the CDR3 DNA reads TGTGCCAGCAGTTCCCCTCAGGGACACAATTCACCCCTCCACTTT.

The V and J genes are TRBV20-1 and TRBJ2-2; 15 nucleotides align to TRBD2. The CDR3 runs to 17 residues. From germline, CDR1 is DFQATT and CDR2 SNEGSKA (reference sequence). V was pared by 5 bases and J by 3 bases, with 7 bases of the junction left unmatched. For the CDR3, the DNA is TGCAGTGCTCGAGGACTAGCGGGGGGGCTAGACACCGGGGAGCTGTTTTTT. Amino acids: CSARGLAGGLDTGELFF.

This clonotype was seen a handful of times. This chain links TRBV29-1 with TRBJ2-7, with TRBD1 matching 11 bases. The germline V gene has CDR1 SQVTM and CDR2 ANQGSEA. Trimming at V came to 6 bases and at J to 3 bases, leaving 7 bases not matched to a gene. The CDR3 sequence is 14 residues long. CDR3: CSVYGTGGLYEQYF. The DNA of the CDR3 is TGCAGCGTGTATGGGACAGGGGGTCTCTACGAGCAGTACTTC.

The chain uses TRBV12-3 or TRBV12-4 and TRBJ2-7; 11 positions agree with TRBD1. The CDR3 length is 16 residues. Unmatched junction bases numbered 8, after V lost 5 bases and J lost 2 bases. CDR3 nucleotide sequence: TGTGCCAGCAGTCCCGGACAGGGGGCCATCGCCTACGAGCAGTACTTC. Its translation: CASSPGQGAIAYEQYF.

The chain carries TRBV12-3 or TRBV12-4 and TRBJ2-7, with 7 nucleotides matching TRBD2. With V trimmed by 3 bases and J by 2 bases, 4 bases remained unmatched. The CDR3 extends over 14 amino acids. The CDR3 loop is CASSLGGTAYEQYF. The CDR3 DNA reads as TGTGCCAGCAGTTTGGGGGGGACTGCCTACGAGCAGTACTTC.

This chain links TRBV18 with TRBJ2-6; no reliable D call. CDR1 is KGHSH and CDR2 is LQKENI in the germline V gene. V shed 3 bases and J shed 0 bases, with 9 bases lying between them. This CDR3 contains 16 residues. The CDR3 sequence: CASSPWVNSGANVLTF. In DNA, the CDR3 is TGTGCCAGCTCACCTTGGGTGAACTCTGGGGCCAACGTCCTGACTTTC.